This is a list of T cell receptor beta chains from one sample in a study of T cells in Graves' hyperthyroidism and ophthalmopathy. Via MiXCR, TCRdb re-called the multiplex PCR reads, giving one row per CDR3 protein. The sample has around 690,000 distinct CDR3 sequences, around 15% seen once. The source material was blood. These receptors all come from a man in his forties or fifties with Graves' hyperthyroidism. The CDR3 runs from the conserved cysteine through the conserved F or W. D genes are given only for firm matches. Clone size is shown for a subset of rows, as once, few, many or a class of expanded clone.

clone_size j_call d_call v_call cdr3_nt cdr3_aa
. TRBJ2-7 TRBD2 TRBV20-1 TGCAGTGCTAGAGATTGGACTAGCGGAATCGGCTCCTACGAGCAGTACTTC CSARDWTSGIGSYEQYF
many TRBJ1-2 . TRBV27 TGTGCCAGCAGTTCCCTCCCTGGTGGCTACACCTTC CASSSLPGGYTF
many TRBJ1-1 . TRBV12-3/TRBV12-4 TGTGCCAGCAGTTTCGTGGTAGGGAGCACTGAAGCTTTCTTT CASSFVVGSTEAFF
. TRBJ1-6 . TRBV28 TGTGCCATCGGTGGTTCACCCCTCCACTTT CAIGGSPLHF
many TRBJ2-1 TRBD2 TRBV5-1 TGCGCCAGCAGCCTTGGTGGGGCTGGGACTAGCAATGAGCAGTTCTTC CASSLGGAGTSNEQFF
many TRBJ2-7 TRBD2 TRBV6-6 TGTGCCAGCAGTTACAGGGAAGCGGGAGCAGACTACGAGCAGTACTTC CASSYREAGADYEQYF
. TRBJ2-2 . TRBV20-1 TGCAGTGCTAGCGAAACAGGGATCGGGGAGCTGTTTTTT CSASETGIGELFF
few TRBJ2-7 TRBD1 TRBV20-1 TGCAGTGCTAGAGTTCCGGGACAGACCTACGAGCAGTACTTC CSARVPGQTYEQYF
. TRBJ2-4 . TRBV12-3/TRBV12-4 TGTGCCAGCAGCCCTTCTTTAAACATTCAGTACTTC CASSPSLNIQYF
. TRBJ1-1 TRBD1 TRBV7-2 TGTGCCAGCTCAGAAACCCGGGACAGTGAAGCTTTCTTT CASSETRDSEAFF
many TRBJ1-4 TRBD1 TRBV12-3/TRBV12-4 TGTGCCAGCAGTTCCACAGGGGGTAGGGAAAAACTGTTTTTT CASSSTGGREKLFF
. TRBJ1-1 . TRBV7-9 TGTGCCAGTCAGGAACTGAACACTGAAGCTTTCTTT CASQELNTEAFF
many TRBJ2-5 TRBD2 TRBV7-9 TGTGCCAGCAGCAACGCCCCTACTAGCGGGGCCCGCCGAGGAGAGACCCAGTACTTC CASSNAPTSGARRGETQYF
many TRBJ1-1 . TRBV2 TGTGCCAGCAGTGAAGCCGCGGTTAGTCGTAAGGCGGAAGCTTTCTTT CASSEAAVSRKAEAFF
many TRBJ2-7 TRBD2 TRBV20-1 TGCAGTGCTAGAGTCCCTAGCGGAGTTACCTACGAGCAGTACTTC CSARVPSGVTYEQYF
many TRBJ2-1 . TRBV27 TGTGCCAGCAGTTCCCCTCTTAGGTACAATGAGCAGTTCTTC CASSSPLRYNEQFF
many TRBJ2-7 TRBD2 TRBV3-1 TGTGCCAGCAGCCAAGATCAAGGCGGGAGGGCCCACGAGCAGTACTTC CASSQDQGGRAHEQYF
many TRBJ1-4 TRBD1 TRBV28 TGTGCCAGCAGAAACCCCGGGACAGCTTTAAAGGAAAAACTGTTTTTT CASRNPGTALKEKLFF
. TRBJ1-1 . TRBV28 TGTGCCAGCAACGGGGTACGAAACACTGAAGCTTTCTTT CASNGVRNTEAFF
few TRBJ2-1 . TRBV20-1 TGCAGTGCTACCGTGGAAGGATCCGGCTACAATGAGCAGTTCTTC CSATVEGSGYNEQFF
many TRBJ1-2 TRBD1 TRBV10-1 TGCGCCAGCAGTCCCTCCGGGACAGACGGCTACACCTTC CASSPSGTDGYTF
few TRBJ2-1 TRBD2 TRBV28 TGTGCCAGCAGTTTACCCAAAATCGGGACTAGCGGGAGTTGGGACTACGACAATGAGCAGTTCTTC CASSLPKIGTSGSWDYDNEQFF
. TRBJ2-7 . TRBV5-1 TGCGCCAGCAGCTTCCGAGCTAACACCGGGGAGCTCTCCTACGAGCAGTACTTC CASSFRANTGELSYEQYF
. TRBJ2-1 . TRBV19 TGTGCCAGTAGTATGCGGGTTTACAATGAGCAGTTCTTC CASSMRVYNEQFF
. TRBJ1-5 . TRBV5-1 TGCGCCAGCAGCCGAACCGGAAGAGATCAGCCCCAGCATTTT CASSRTGRDQPQHF
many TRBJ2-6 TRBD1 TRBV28 TGTGCCAGCAGTACATTGCCGGGACAGGGGGCGCTTGGGGCCAACGTCCTGACTTTC CASSTLPGQGALGANVLTF
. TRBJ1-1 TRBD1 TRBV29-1 TGCAGCGTTGACTTACAGGGGGCGGGGACTGAAGCTTTCTTT CSVDLQGAGTEAFF
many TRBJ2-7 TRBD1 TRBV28 TGTGCCAGCAGTTTTAACAGGGGGCTTTACGAGCAGTACTTC CASSFNRGLYEQYF
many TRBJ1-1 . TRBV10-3 TGTGCCATCAGTGCGACAGCTACTGAAGCTTTCTTT CAISATATEAFF
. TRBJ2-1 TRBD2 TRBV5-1 TGCGCCAGCAGCTTGTTCAGCGGGAGCAACAATGAGCAGTTCTTC CASSLFSGSNNEQFF
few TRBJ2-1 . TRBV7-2 TGTGCCAGCGGCCCGCGGCAGGTGGGTCATGAGCAGTTCTTC CASGPRQVGHEQFF
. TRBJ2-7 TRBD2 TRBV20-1 TGCAGTGCTAGAATACTAGCGGGAGCGTCTGGCTACGAGCAGTACTTC CSARILAGASGYEQYF
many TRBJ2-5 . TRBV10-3 TGTGCCATCAGAGGGACGGAAGAGACCCAGTACTTC CAIRGTEETQYF
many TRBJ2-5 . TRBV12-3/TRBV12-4 TGTGCCAGCAGTTTCCACGGCGGGACACCTCAAGAGACCCAGTACTTC CASSFHGGTPQETQYF
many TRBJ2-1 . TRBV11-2 TGTGCCAGCAGCGCCGGGGACAATGAGCAGTTCTTC CASSAGDNEQFF
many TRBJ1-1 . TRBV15 TGTGCCACCAGCAGAGTAGAGGTGCACACTGAAGCTTTCTTT CATSRVEVHTEAFF
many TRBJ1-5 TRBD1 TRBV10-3 TGTGCCATCAGTGAGGCGGGACAGGGGGAGCGGCCCCAGCATTTT CAISEAGQGERPQHF
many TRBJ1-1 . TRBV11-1 TGTGCCAGCAGCTTTTTTCAGGGAGGGACTGAAGCTTTCTTT CASSFFQGGTEAFF
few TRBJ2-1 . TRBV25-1 TGTGCCAGCCAGCTCCAGGGGAGCTACAATGAGCAGTTCTTC CASQLQGSYNEQFF
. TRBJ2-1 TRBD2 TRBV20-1 TGCAGTGCTTGGACTAGCGGGAGGGTGACCTACAATGAGCAGTTCTTC CSAWTSGRVTYNEQFF
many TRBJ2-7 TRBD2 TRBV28 TGTGCCAGCAGTTTATTGGGGTCCAGCGGGAGGGCCCTTCGGTTAAGCTACGAGCAGTACTTC CASSLLGSSGRALRLSYEQYF
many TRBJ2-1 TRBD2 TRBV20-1 TGCAGTGCTGGGGGACTAGCGGGGATCTACAATGAGCAGTTCTTC CSAGGLAGIYNEQFF
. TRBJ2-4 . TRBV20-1 TGCAGTGCTACACTAACCAGGGATGTCCTCAAAAACATTCAGTACTTC CSATLTRDVLKNIQYF
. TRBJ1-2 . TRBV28 TGTGCCAGCAGCCTCGACATGTGGGTTGGCTACGCCTTC CASSLDMWVGYAF
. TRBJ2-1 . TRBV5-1 TGCGCCAGCAGCTTGATAGAAGCGGGCCATTACAATGAGCAGTTCTTC CASSLIEAGHYNEQFF
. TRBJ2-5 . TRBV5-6 TGTGCCAGCAGGGTTGGGAGGCAGATACAAGAGACCCAGTACTTC CASRVGRQIQETQYF
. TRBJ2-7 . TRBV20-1 TGCAGTGCCCAACGGGACATTACTTACGAGCAGTACTTC CSAQRDITYEQYF
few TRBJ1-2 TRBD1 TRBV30 TGTGCCTGGAGTCCAGGGGGAGGCTATGGCTACACCTTC CAWSPGGGYGYTF
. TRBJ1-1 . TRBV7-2 TGTGCCAGCAGCTTCCAGGGGACGAGTGAAGCTTTCTTT CASSFQGTSEAFF
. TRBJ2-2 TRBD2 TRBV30 TGTGCCTGGAGCCTTAGGACTAGCGGGATGGTCACCGGGGAGCTGTTTTTT CAWSLRTSGMVTGELFF
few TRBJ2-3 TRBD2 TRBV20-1 TGCAGTGCTAATAATTCTAGCGGGAGGCCAAGCACAGATACGCAGTATTTT CSANNSSGRPSTDTQYF
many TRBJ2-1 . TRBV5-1 TGCGCCAGCAGCTTGACAGTTTCCTACAATGAGCAGTTCTTC CASSLTVSYNEQFF
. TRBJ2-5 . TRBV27 TGTGCCAGCAGTTTATTCGCGGGACCGCGAGAGACCCAGTACTTC CASSLFAGPRETQYF
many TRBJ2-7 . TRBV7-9 TGTGCCAGCAGCCCGTGGGGGGCGAGCTCCTACGAGCAGTACTTC CASSPWGASSYEQYF
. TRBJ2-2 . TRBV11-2 TGTGTCAGCAGCGCCGGCAGGGTGATGAACACCGGGGAGCTGTTTTTT CVSSAGRVMNTGELFF